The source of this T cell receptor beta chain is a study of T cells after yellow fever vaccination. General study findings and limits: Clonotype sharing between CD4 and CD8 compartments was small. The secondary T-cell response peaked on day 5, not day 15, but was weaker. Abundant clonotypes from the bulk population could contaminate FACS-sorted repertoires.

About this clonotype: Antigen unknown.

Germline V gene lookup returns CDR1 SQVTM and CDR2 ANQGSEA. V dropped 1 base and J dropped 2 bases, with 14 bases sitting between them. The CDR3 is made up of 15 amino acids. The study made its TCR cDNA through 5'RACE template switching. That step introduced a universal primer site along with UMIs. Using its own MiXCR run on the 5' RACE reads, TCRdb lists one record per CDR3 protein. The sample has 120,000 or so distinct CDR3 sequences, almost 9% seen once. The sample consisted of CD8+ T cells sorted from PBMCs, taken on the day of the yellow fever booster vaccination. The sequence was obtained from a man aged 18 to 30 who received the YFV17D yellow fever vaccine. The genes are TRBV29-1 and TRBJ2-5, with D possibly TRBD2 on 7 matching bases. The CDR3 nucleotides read TGCAGCGTTGAAGGTGGAAGGGGGGGGCAAGAGACCCAGTACTTC. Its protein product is CSVEGGRGGQETQYF.